This T cell receptor beta chain was sequenced during a study of blood T cell repertoires in COVID-19. Overall study: The United States, Italy and Spain supplied acute and convalescent COVID-19 samples. PBMCs, B-cell-depleted T cells, or T cells provided the cDNA or gDNA that made up the material.

Germline CDR1 and CDR2: SGHDT and YYEEEE. CDR3 length: 13 amino acids. Trimming removed 6 bases at V and 6 bases at J, with 14 bases between. One Seattle source followed patients from active infection through their disease course. The data were produced by immunoSEQ multiplex PCR, yet TCRdb's version contains in-frame clones alone and is incomplete. The table has approximately 70,000 clones, roughly nine tenths seen once; the top ten hold 2.5% to 3%. The rearrangement links TRBV5-6 to TRBJ2-3, with TRBD1 as a possible D gene (6 bases). This clonotype was sampled from a man aged 50-59 years with COVID-19, enrolled during active disease. The sample consisted of peripheral blood. The CDR3 bases are TGTGCCAGCACCTCGAGGGGGTGGGATACGCAGTATTTT. This translates into CASTSRGWDTQYF.